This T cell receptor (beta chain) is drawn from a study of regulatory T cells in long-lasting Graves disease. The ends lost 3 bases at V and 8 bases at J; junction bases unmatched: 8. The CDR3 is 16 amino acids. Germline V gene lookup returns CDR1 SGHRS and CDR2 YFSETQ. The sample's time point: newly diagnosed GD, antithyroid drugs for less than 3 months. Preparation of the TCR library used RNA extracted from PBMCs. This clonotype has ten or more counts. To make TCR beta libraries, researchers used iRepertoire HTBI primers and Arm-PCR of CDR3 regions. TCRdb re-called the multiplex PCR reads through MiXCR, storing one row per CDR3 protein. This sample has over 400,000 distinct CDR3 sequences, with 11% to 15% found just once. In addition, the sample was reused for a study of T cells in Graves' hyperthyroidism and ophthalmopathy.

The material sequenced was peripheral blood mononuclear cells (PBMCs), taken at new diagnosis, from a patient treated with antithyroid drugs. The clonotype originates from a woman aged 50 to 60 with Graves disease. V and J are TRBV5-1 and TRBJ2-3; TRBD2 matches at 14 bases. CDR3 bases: TGCGCCAGCAGCTCCGGACTAGCGGGAGGTTCGGGTACGCAGTATTTT. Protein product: CASSSGLAGGSGTQYF.